What follows are 27 T cell receptor beta chains derived from one specimen sequenced in a study of blood T cell repertoires in COVID-19. Sequencing was performed with immunoSEQ multiplex PCR; in TCRdb, only in-frame clones are kept and a portion is missing. The data contain about 70,000 clones, approximately 90% of them singletons. What was sequenced was peripheral blood. These receptors all come from a human donor in a cohort sampled during active COVID-19.

The chain joins TRBV20-1 to TRBJ2-1, with a possible D match to TRBD1 (5 bases). The CDR3 covers 11 residues. Per the germline V gene, CDR1 is DFQATT and CDR2 is SNEGSKA (reference sequence). The CDR3 spells CTAGAASEQFF. The CDR3 coding sequence is TGCACCGCTGGGGCAGCTTCTGAGCAGTTCTTC.

V and J are TRBV5-8 and TRBJ2-1, with TRBD1 as a possible D gene (6 bases). Deletions cut 5 bases from V and 2 bases from J, with 8 bases between. This CDR3 has 13 amino acids. From germline, CDR1 is SGHTS and CDR2 YDEGEE. The CDR3: CASRGAPYNEQFF. The CDR3 nucleotides are TGTGCCAGCAGGGGGGCTCCCTACAATGAGCAGTTCTTC.

The chain employs TRBV6-5 and TRBJ2-7; TRBD1 agrees at 7 bases. Germline CDR1 MNHEY, CDR2 SVGAGI. The CDR3 extends over 15 amino acids. The V gene end was trimmed by 6 bases and the J gene end by 0 bases; junction bases not matched to a gene: 8. The CDR3 protein is CASSPTGTASYEQYF. CDR3 in DNA: TGTGCCAGCAGCCCCACCGGGACAGCCTCCTACGAGCAGTACTTC.

This chain joins TRBV6-1 and TRBJ2-7; 10 positions match TRBD2. The germline V gene encodes CDR1 MNHNS and CDR2 SASEGT. V lost 5 bases and J lost 4; bases outside the gene matches: 23. The CDR3 covers 20 residues. CDR3 DNA sequence: TGTGCCAGCAGTAAAGTACAGGGCTCTAGCGGGAGCGTTTCTCGGTACGAGCAGTACTTC. It encodes CASSKVQGSSGSVSRYEQYF.

This clone was seen only once. This chain joins TRBV5-4 and TRBJ2-3, with D unresolved. The CDR3 totals 17 residues. The germline V and J ends were trimmed by 4 bases and 0 bases, with 18 bases remaining between them. Germline-derived CDR1 and CDR2 are SGHNT and YYREEE (reference sequence). This CDR3 is CASSPGRRKSSTDTQYF. CDR3 DNA: TGTGCCAGCAGCCCGGGTAGGCGGAAATCTAGCACAGATACGCAGTATTTT.

The chain uses TRBV29-1 and TRBJ1-1; tentative D call: TRBD1 (6 bases). Germline V gene sequence: CDR1 SQVTM, CDR2 ANQGSEA. The CDR3 spans 13 residues. Trimming left V 3 bases short and J 0 bases short, with 8 bases between. The CDR3, as DNA: TGCAGCGTTGAGCAGGGGATGAACACTGAAGCTTTCTTT. Protein: CSVEQGMNTEAFF.

The genes are TRBV6-5 and TRBJ1-5; D perhaps matches TRBD1 (6 bases). Germline values: CDR1 MNHEY, CDR2 SVGAGI. V gave up 4 bases and J gave up 6 bases, with 13 bases separating them. The CDR3 spans 14 residues. The CDR3, as DNA: TGTGCCAGCAGTTCGTCAGGGGCGGGTCAGCCCCAGCATTTT. Amino acids: CASSSSGAGQPQHF.

This chain joins TRBV5-1 and TRBJ2-1, with 10 bases matching TRBD2. V was clipped by 0 bases and J by 7 bases; unmatched bases: 1. From germline, CDR1 is SGHRS and CDR2 YFSETQ. This CDR3 spans 14 amino acids. The CDR3 sequence is CASSLELAGNEQFF. The CDR3 coding sequence is TGCGCCAGCAGCTTGGAACTAGCGGGAAATGAGCAGTTCTTC.

The chain joins TRBV5-8 to TRBJ1-5; TRBD1 is a possible D gene (5 bases). The CDR3 sequence is 17 residues long. The V end lost 1 base, the J end lost 2 bases, and 16 bases lay between the germline ends. The V gene's germline CDR1 is SGHTS and CDR2 YDEGEE. The CDR3 region is CASSLLGRTGGNQPQHF. The DNA for the CDR3 is TGTGCCAGCAGCTTGTTGGGGCGTACGGGGGGCAATCAGCCCCAGCATTTT.

This sequence joins TRBV5-4 and TRBJ2-5; D possibly corresponds to TRBD2 (5 bases). This CDR3 has 15 amino acids. Germline CDR1 and CDR2: SGHNT and YYREEE (reference sequence). Trimming stripped 2 bases from V and 0 bases from J, with 11 bases between. Here the CDR3 DNA reads TGTGCCAGCAGCTTCGGGCTAGCTGACCAAGAGACCCAGTACTTC. The encoded protein is CASSFGLADQETQYF.

The chain couples TRBV6-2 or TRBV6-3 to TRBJ1-5; 7 nucleotides agree with TRBD1. V dropped 5 bases and J dropped 0; count of bases not matched to a gene: 16. Per the germline V gene, CDR1 is MNHEY and CDR2 is SVGEGT. The CDR3 spans 19 residues. The CDR3 spells CASSTGPRGPEVSNQPQHF. In DNA, the CDR3 is TGTGCCAGCAGTACAGGGCCAAGGGGGCCCGAGGTTAGCAATCAGCCCCAGCATTTT.

The V call is TRBV7-2, the J call TRBJ1-2; no definite D call. The V and J ends lost 5 bases and 2 bases respectively, with 15 bases between them. The CDR3 sequence is 15 residues long. Germline CDR1 SGHTA, CDR2 FQGNSA. DNA for the CDR3: TGTGCCAGCAGCCCTGGTGCTCGGGTGAACTATGGCTACACCTTC. Its protein product is CASSPGARVNYGYTF.

The chain recombines TRBV9 with TRBJ2-1; the match to TRBD1 covers 7 bases. This CDR3 contains 15 residues. In germline, CDR1 is SGDLS, CDR2 YYNGEE. V trimming: 4 bases; J trimming: 3 bases; junction bases outside the gene matches: 7. Here the CDR3 DNA reads TGTGCCAGCAGCACTCAGACAGGGAACTACAATGAGCAGTTCTTC. It is translated as CASSTQTGNYNEQFF.

This chain uses TRBV19 with TRBJ2-3; D remains unclear. There are 13 residues in the CDR3. Germline CDR1 and CDR2: LNHDA and SQIVND (reference sequence). V lost 5 bases and J lost 4, with 10 bases in between. The CDR3 sequence: CASSPAGSDTQYF. The CDR3 region has the DNA TGTGCCAGTAGTCCGGCAGGATCAGATACGCAGTATTTT.

The chain has TRBV2 and TRBJ2-1; TRBD2 agrees at 8 bases. This CDR3 spans 16 amino acids. Germline assignment: CDR1 SNHLY and CDR2 FYNNEI. Losses at the gene ends were 6 bases for V and 5 bases for J; bases not matched to a gene: 12. The CDR3 bases are TGTGCCAGCAGAGCAACACTAGCGGCCCCCCACAATGAGCAGTTCTTC. It translates to CASRATLAAPHNEQFF.

This clone is a singleton in its sample. The J gene is TRBJ2-7, the V gene TRBV19, with D possibly TRBD2 on 6 matching bases. The length of the CDR3 is 13 residues. Germline-derived CDR1 and CDR2 are LNHDA and SQIVND (reference sequence). The ends were cut back, 4 bases at V and 5 bases at J, with 12 bases in the middle. CDR3 amino acids: CASSTLTSNEQYF. The CDR3 region has the DNA TGTGCCAGTAGTACCCTGACTAGTAACGAGCAGTACTTC.

Only a few counts were recorded for this clone. The genes are TRBV7-2 and TRBJ2-1, with D tentatively TRBD2 (5 bases). V lost 2 bases to trimming and J lost 9 bases, with 14 bases between them. CDR1 is SGHTA, CDR2 FQGNSA, per germline. The CDR3 consists of 14 residues. The CDR3 DNA follows: TGTGCCAGCAGCTTAATACTAGTCCCTCCTGAGCAGTTCTTC. Translating it yields CASSLILVPPEQFF.

The chain employs TRBV21-1 and TRBJ2-2; the tabulated D call, TRBD2, remains unverified against the DNA. TRBV21-1 is a pseudogene. CDR3 length: 19 amino acids. As DNA, the CDR3 is TGTGCCAGCAACAGACTAGCGGGAGGGACGAATCCAAACACCGGGGAGCTGTTTTTT. It specifies CASNRLAGGTNPNTGELFF.

This clone has a handful of counts. The V gene is TRBV2, the J gene TRBJ2-7, with TRBD1 as a possible D gene (6 bases). The CDR3 totals 13 residues. The V and J ends lost 6 bases and 7 bases respectively, with 16 bases between them. Germline V CDR1 and CDR2: SNHLY, FYNNEI. The CDR3 DNA sequence: TGTGCCAGCAGAGGAAATACAGGGTTGGAGCAGTACTTC. Translating it yields CASRGNTGLEQYF.

The chain carries TRBV7-6 and TRBJ1-1, with TRBD1 matching over 9 bases. V lost 0 bases to trimming and J lost 1 base; unmatched junction nucleotides: 3. CDR1 is SGHVS and CDR2 is FNYEAQ in the germline V gene. The CDR3 consists of 16 residues. CDR3 region: CASSLAQGQGNTEAFF. Written as DNA, the CDR3 is TGTGCCAGCAGCTTAGCGCAGGGACAGGGGAACACTGAAGCTTTCTTT.

The CDR3 reads CASSPDSSEAFF. DNA of the CDR3: TGTGCCAGCAGCCCGGACAGTTCTGAAGCTTTCTTT. The chain carries TRBV12-3 or TRBV12-4 and TRBJ1-1; maybe TRBD1 (6 bases). Trimming shortened V by 6 bases and J by 6 bases, and 11 bases separated the two germline ends. The CDR3 contains 12 residues.

The chain employs TRBV5-1 and TRBJ2-5, with TRBD1 matching 7 bases. The CDR3 totals 14 residues. CDR1 SGHRS and CDR2 YFSETQ come from the germline V gene. With V trimmed by 4 bases and J by 2 bases, 5 bases remained unmatched. CDR3 coding DNA: TGCGCCAGCAGCCAGGGACAGCCTCAAGAGACCCAGTACTTC. Translation: CASSQGQPQETQYF.

The rearrangement uses TRBV3-1 (or the pseudogene TRBV3-2) and TRBJ2-1, with 11 bases aligning to TRBD2. The germline gives CDR1 LGHDT, CDR2 YNNKEL (reference sequence). V lost 0 bases, J lost 7 bases, and 8 bases stayed unmatched. This CDR3 comprises 17 residues. The CDR3 region is CASSQEFLAGGRNEQFF. The CDR3 DNA is TGTGCCAGCAGCCAAGAGTTCTTAGCGGGAGGGCGGAATGAGCAGTTCTTC.

The chain employs TRBV7-2 and TRBJ1-2; TRBD1 aligns across 9 bases. From germline, CDR1 is SGHTA and CDR2 FQGNSA. The CDR3 extends over 14 amino acids. The ends lost 5 bases at V and 8 bases at J; junction bases unmatched: 9. CDR3 loop: CASSPRDRAVGYTF. CDR3 DNA sequence: TGTGCCAGCAGCCCCCGGGACAGGGCAGTCGGCTACACCTTC.

V is TRBV5-6 and J is TRBJ2-7; TRBD1 matches at 9 bases. The CDR3 sequence is 13 residues long. V was clipped by 4 bases and J by 4 bases; unmatched bases: 3. Germline V gives CDR1 SGHDT, CDR2 YYEEEE. Here the CDR3 reads CASSPDRGYEQYV. DNA of the CDR3: TGTGCCAGCAGCCCGGACAGGGGATACGAGCAGTACGTC.

This clone was detected only a few times. The V and J genes are TRBV2 and TRBJ1-5, with D unresolved. The V end was cut by 2 bases, the J end by 2 bases, with 10 bases between. From germline, CDR1 is SNHLY and CDR2 FYNNEI. The CDR3 loop spans 15 amino acids. CDR3 in DNA: TGTGCCAGCAGTGAATGGGAGGCTGGCAATCAGCCCCAGCATTTT. Translating it yields CASSEWEAGNQPQHF.

The chain couples TRBV6-5 to TRBJ1-4, with 7 bases aligning to TRBD1. The V and J ends lost 3 bases and 0 bases, in that order; junction bases with no gene match: 4. The length of the CDR3 is 16 residues. Germline V lookup: CDR1 MNHEY, CDR2 SVGAGI. The CDR3 nucleotides are TGTGCCAGCAGTTATGGGCAGGGGGCAACTAATGAAAAACTGTTTTTT. Translated: CASSYGQGATNEKLFF.